This T cell receptor beta chain was obtained from a study of cytomegalovirus exposure and HLA in healthy donors. There are 15 residues in the CDR3. Trimming cost V 6 bases and J 0 bases; bases outside gene matches: 7. CDR1 and CDR2 (germline): SEHNR, FQNEAQ (reference sequence). This clone was found a few times. PCR primers comprised 60 Vbeta and 13 Jbeta primers. The protocol was immunoSEQ multiplex PCR, while the TCRdb copy is restricted to in-frame clones and leaves out a portion. Seen here are roughly 170,000 clones, 77% observed once, and the top ten hold 1.5% to 2%. What was sequenced was PBMCs. This clonotype was sampled from a woman aged 25 to 39 in good health and CMV-seronegative. The rearrangement links TRBV7-9 to TRBJ1-2; 7 nucleotides agree with TRBD1. CDR3 in DNA: TGTGCCAGCAGGAAGACAGGGCGAACTAACTATGGCTACACCTTC. Protein sequence: CASRKTGRTNYGYTF.